This TCR beta chain is drawn from a study of neoadjuvant nivolumab and ipilimumab in lung cancer (dated by TCRdb to the early 2020s). About the full investigation: Nivolumab was given at 3 mg/kg intravenously on days 1, 15 and 29, and the combination arm added ipilimumab 1 mg/kg on day 1 only. In the trial, almost 45 patients with operable NSCLC were treated, of whom approximately 23 were randomized to nivolumab monotherapy and some 20 to nivolumab plus ipilimumab. For each study arm, the primary endpoint of the trial was the rate of major pathologic response (MPR) in the intention-to-treat population. Seven patients had matched pretherapy and resected tumor pairs analyzed, with four treated with nivolumab and three with nivolumab plus ipilimumab. TCR repertoires in pretherapy (baseline) peripheral blood were compared with TCR repertoires in tumors resected at surgery after neoadjuvant immune checkpoint blockade.

Study-wide findings and limitations: A positive correlation was observed between pretherapy blood TCR richness and richness in tumors resected after neoadjuvant therapy (Spearman R of about 0.83). A small number of samples underwent TCR sequencing. No significant correlation was found between TCR clonality and pathologic tumor regression, and only one major-pathologic-response sample was available for the clonality analysis. Compared with tumor-adjacent uninvolved lung, resected tumors had greater TCR richness and clonality, and increases showed up in more of the dual-therapy-treated tumors. Tumor T-cell richness and clonality rose from pretherapy to surgery in three of three dual-therapy tumors but in only two of four nivolumab-treated tumors.

Receptors were amplified or captured by the immunoSEQ multiplex PCR assay. In the authors' own workflow: Repertoires were summarized in terms of richness and clonality, and significantly expanded and contracted clones between pre- and post-therapy samples were identified. As stored in TCRdb, this immuneACCESS dataset retains in-frame rearrangements with V and J assigned. A fraction of the clones does not appear; measured against another copy, unresolved V genes explain less than half of the discrepancy, and the remainder lacks a known reason. V, J and clone size were drawn from that table, and D and trimming were deduced from the DNA. The sample table records over 6,500 clones; about nine tenths of these occur just once. The top ten hold roughly 2.6% of the sample. What this sample's time point label stands for: at surgical resection after neoadjuvant nivolumab +/- ipilimumab. Samples came from the phase 2 randomized NEOSTAR trial, which tested neoadjuvant nivolumab or nivolumab plus ipilimumab followed by surgery in operable NSCLC.

Worth noting for this clone: This receptor's antigen is unknown. One base away there is no much larger clone; base qualities are not given.

The CDR3 starts with the cysteine, ends with the phenylalanine, and has 18 residues. The kept DNA is CDR3 alone, 54 bases in frame from the first base. From a lookup of the germline V gene, CDR1 and CDR2 are ENHRY and SYGVKD. V drops 0 bases and J drops 3 bases, leaving 17 bases in between. The sample here was tumor tissue, taken after neoadjuvant nivolumab, alone or with ipilimumab, at or shortly before surgery. The rearrangement combines TRBV10-3 with TRBJ1-4; the D gene is not confidently resolved. This TCR was sampled from an adult with non-small cell lung cancer. Some clones in this sample may be carry-over from other donors' samples. The DNA sequence follows: TGTGCCATCAGTGAGTCAAGTCAAGGGCTGACGCCTAATGAAAAACTGTTTTTT. Translation gives CAISESSQGLTPNEKLFF.